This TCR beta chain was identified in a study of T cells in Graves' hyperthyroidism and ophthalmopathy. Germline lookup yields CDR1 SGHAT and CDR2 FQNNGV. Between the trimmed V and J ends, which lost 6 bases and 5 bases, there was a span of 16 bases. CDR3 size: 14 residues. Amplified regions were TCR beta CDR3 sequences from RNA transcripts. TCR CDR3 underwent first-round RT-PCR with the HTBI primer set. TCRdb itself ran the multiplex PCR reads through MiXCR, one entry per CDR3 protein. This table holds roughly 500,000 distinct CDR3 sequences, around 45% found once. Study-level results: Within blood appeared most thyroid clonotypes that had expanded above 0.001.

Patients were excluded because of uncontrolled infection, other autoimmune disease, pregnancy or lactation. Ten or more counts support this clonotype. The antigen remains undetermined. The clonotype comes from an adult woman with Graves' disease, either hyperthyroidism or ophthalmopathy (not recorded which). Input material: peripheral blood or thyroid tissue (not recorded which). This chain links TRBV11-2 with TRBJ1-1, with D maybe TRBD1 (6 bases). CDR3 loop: CASSFVQGGTEAFF. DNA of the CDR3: TGTGCCAGCAGTTTTGTACAGGGAGGGACTGAAGCTTTCTTT.